Below, 23 T cell receptor beta chains from the same sample are listed, as sequenced in a study of response to subunit inactivated influenza vaccine. MiXCR, applied by TCRdb to the RT-PCR reads, yields one record per CDR3 protein. Seen here are around 580,000 distinct CDR3 sequences, roughly 10% observed once, and the top ten hold 10%. This specimen was PBMCs from blood, taken on the day of vaccination. These receptors came from a man aged 50 to 59 who received an inactivated influenza vaccine.

This clonotype occurred many times. The DNA of the CDR3 is TGTGCCAGCAGCGTAGGAAGCGGGGGGCAAGAGACCCAGTACTTC. It translates to CASSVGSGGQETQYF. This chain uses TRBV9 with TRBJ2-5; 9 bases align to TRBD2. Germline trimming cut 0 bases from V and 2 bases from J; bases unmatched to any gene: 2. CDR3 length equals 15 residues. CDR1 SGDLS and CDR2 YYNGEE come from the germline V gene.

This clonotype was counted ten times or more. The gene calls are TRBV27 and TRBJ2-3; D is possibly TRBD1 or TRBD2 (5 bases each). V lost 4 bases to trimming and J lost 1 base, with 18 bases between them. The CDR3 loop spans 17 amino acids. Germline V gives CDR1 MNHEY, CDR2 SMNVEV (reference sequence). In nucleotides, the CDR3 is TGTGCCAGCAGTTCCCTCATGGGGACGGAGGGCACAGATACGCAGTATTTT. It codes for CASSSLMGTEGTDTQYF.

V usage is TRBV29-1 and J usage is TRBJ2-1; D possibly corresponds to TRBD2 (7 bases). Per germline, CDR1 SQVTM and CDR2 ANQGSEA. Trimming left V 7 bases short and J 7 bases short, with 23 bases between. This CDR3 region has 15 residues. The CDR3 protein is CSAWEGVRRGNEQFF. The DNA of the CDR3 is TGCAGCGCCTGGGAGGGGGTTCGAAGGGGTAATGAGCAGTTCTTC.

CDR3 coding DNA: TGTGCCAGCACCCTAACGGGGGTTTCTCTGTACTTC. It yields the protein CASTLTGVSLYF. V is TRBV25-1 and J is TRBJ2-5; D may be TRBD2 (6 bases). V was cut by 7 bases and J by 13 bases, with 19 bases left in between. Germline V lookup: CDR1 MGHDK, CDR2 SYGVNS. This CDR3 contains 12 residues.

This clonotype was picked up many times. The rearrangement joins TRBV5-1 to TRBJ2-7; D possibly matches TRBD1 or TRBD2 (5 bases each). V lost 0 bases and J 6 bases, leaving 16 bases between the germline ends. The germline CDR1 and CDR2 sequences are SGHRS and YFSETQ. CDR3 length equals 15 residues. DNA of the CDR3: TGCGCCAGCAGCTTGGATGGGGACCCCCGGGGCGAGCAGTACTTC. Its translation is CASSLDGDPRGEQYF. Using reference TRBV5-1 and TRBJ2-7 for the parts outside the CDR3, the full variable domain is KAGVTQTPRYLIKTRGQQVTLSCSPISGHRSVSWYQQTPGQGLQFLFEYFSETQRNKGNFPGRFSGRQFSNSRSEMNVSTLELGDSALYLCASSLDGDPRGEQYFGPGTRLTVT.

This clonotype was detected many times. V is TRBV29-1 and J is TRBJ2-1; D is possibly TRBD1 or TRBD2 (5 bases each). CDR3 size: 15 residues. The germline V gene has CDR1 SQVTM and CDR2 ANQGSEA. Trimming cost V 2 bases and J 9 bases, with 20 bases left between them. The DNA for the CDR3 is TGCAGCGTTGAAACCCCGGGACCCACTGGAAGTGAGCAGTTCTTC. Translating it yields CSVETPGPTGSEQFF.

This clonotype showed up just a few times. The rearrangement links TRBV4-3 to TRBJ2-3; 11 nucleotides align to TRBD1. Per the germline V gene, CDR1 is LGHNA and CDR2 is YSLEER. V lost 1 base to trimming and J lost 4 bases; unmatched junction nucleotides: 7. The CDR3 loop spans 17 amino acids. The CDR3 region is CASSQGSGQGAADTQYF. The CDR3 DNA reads TGCGCCAGCAGCCAAGGATCTGGACAGGGGGCTGCAGATACGCAGTATTTT.

This clonotype was recorded at least ten times. V is TRBV20-1 and J is TRBJ2-3; D might be TRBD2 (6 bases). The germline CDR1 and CDR2 sequences are DFQATT and SNEGSKA (reference sequence). Trimming stripped 7 bases from V and 3 bases from J, with 20 bases between. The CDR3 length is 15 residues. The chain's CDR3 is CSVTSFRELTDTQYF. The CDR3 nucleotides are TGCAGTGTTACGAGCTTCCGGGAGTTAACAGATACGCAGTATTTT.

Of note for this clonotype: One base away lies a much larger clone, so this may be a sequencing read error. The chain recombines TRBV12-3 or TRBV12-4 with TRBJ2-3, with D possibly matching TRBD2 (6 bases). This CDR3 spans 15 amino acids. In nucleotides, the CDR3 is TGTACCAGCAGTAAGAGCGGCCGGGGGACAGATACGCAGTATTTT. Its protein is CTSSKSGRGTDTQYF.

This clonotype was observed a handful of times. The chain carries TRBV6-5 and TRBJ2-7; a weak D match, TRBD1 (6 bases). This CDR3 region has 12 residues. V lost 6 bases, J lost 5 bases, and 11 bases lay in between. The V gene's germline CDR1 is MNHEY and CDR2 SVGAGI. In DNA form, the CDR3 reads TGTGCCAGCAGCCCAGACAGGAACGAGCAGTACTTC. Protein product: CASSPDRNEQYF.

In its sample, this clonotype was seen once. V and J are TRBV20-1 and TRBJ2-4; D remains ambiguous. Deletions cut 0 bases from V and 0 bases from J, with 12 bases between. CDR1 is DFQATT, CDR2 SNEGSKA, per germline (reference sequence). CDR3 length equals 16 residues. CDR3 sequence: CSARDEQTLAKNIQYF. The CDR3 DNA sequence: TGCAGTGCTAGAGACGAGCAGACACTAGCCAAAAACATTCAGTACTTC.

This clonotype appeared many times. The chain employs TRBV10-3 and TRBJ2-3, with a possible D match to TRBD1 (6 bases). The CDR3 has 16 residues. Trimming removed 6 bases from V and 4 bases from J, with 20 bases in between. Per germline, CDR1 ENHRY and CDR2 SYGVKD. In DNA, the CDR3 is TGTGCCATCAGCGAGAGGGGGAAACAGGCCCCAGATACGCAGTATTTT. Translating gives CAISERGKQAPDTQYF.

This clonotype turned up a few times. This rearrangement joins TRBV6-1 to TRBJ1-2; unclear D gene. The germline V gene encodes CDR1 MNHNS and CDR2 SASEGT. The ends were cut back, 6 bases at V and 4 bases at J, with 18 bases in the middle. CDR3 length equals 15 residues. CDR3 loop: CASRRPGVGAYGYTF. CDR3 sequence (DNA): TGTGCCAGCAGGCGTCCCGGGGTGGGAGCCTATGGCTACACCTTC.

The gene calls are TRBV7-2 and TRBJ2-5; 7 nucleotides line up with TRBD1. CDR1 is SGHTA, CDR2 FQGNSA, per germline. The CDR3 has 14 residues. The junction had 5 bases not matched to a gene; V was cut back by 5 bases and J by 2 bases. The CDR3 nucleotides read TGTGCCAGCAGCAAGACAGGGTGGCAAGAGACCCAGTACTTC. It codes for CASSKTGWQETQYF.

In its sample, this clonotype was seen a few times. This chain links TRBV7-2 with TRBJ2-1; possible D gene TRBD2, 5 bases. Looked up from germline, CDR1 is SGHTA and CDR2 is FQGNSA. V was shortened by 1 base and J by 7 bases, with 11 bases between the two germline ends. The length of the CDR3 is 14 residues. The CDR3 sequence is CASSLDARGNEQFF. CDR3 in DNA: TGTGCCAGCAGCTTAGACGCTCGAGGGAATGAGCAGTTCTTC.

In this sample, this clonotype turned up many times. This chain joins TRBV28 and TRBJ2-7; D gene ambiguous. Trimming took 1 base from V and 3 from J, leaving 19 bases between them. The germline V gene encodes CDR1 MDHEN and CDR2 SYDVKM. The CDR3 length is 17 residues. CDR3 region: CASSLFISLTFNYEQYF. The CDR3 region has the DNA TGTGCCAGCAGTTTATTTATTAGCCTAACCTTTAACTACGAGCAGTACTTC.

This clonotype appeared many times. This chain connects TRBV12-3 or TRBV12-4 to TRBJ2-1; TRBD1 is a possible D gene (6 bases). The V gene lost 10 bases and the J gene lost 10 bases, with 20 bases spanning the gap. This CDR3 comprises 13 residues. CDR3 region: CATRRTDRREQFF. The CDR3 DNA is TGTGCCACCCGGAGGACAGATAGACGGGAGCAGTTCTTC.

In this sample, this clonotype turned up many times. This chain joins TRBV20-1 and TRBJ2-1; TRBD2 agrees at 10 bases. Germline V lookup: CDR1 DFQATT, CDR2 SNEGSKA (reference sequence). This CDR3 has 16 amino acids. Trimming at V came to 6 bases and at J to 9 bases, leaving 17 bases not matched to a gene. The CDR3 DNA sequence: TGCAGTGCACGAATGTCTAGCGGGAGAACCAGGTTTGAGCAGTTCTTC. This encodes CSARMSSGRTRFEQFF.

The gene calls are TRBV7-2 and TRBJ2-5; a weak D match, TRBD2 (6 bases). The CDR3 has 14 amino acids. The V and J ends lost 5 bases and 6 bases respectively, with 16 bases between them. Germline V lookup: CDR1 SGHTA, CDR2 FQGNSA. CDR3: CASSRGGALQTQYF. In DNA form, the CDR3 reads TGTGCCAGCAGCCGAGGAGGGGCCCTCCAGACCCAGTACTTC.

This clonotype was observed many times. V is TRBV11-2 and J is TRBJ1-1, with unresolved D. The V gene lost 1 base and the J gene lost 4 bases, with 7 bases spanning the gap. The CDR3 runs 13 residues. The germline V gene has CDR1 SGHAT and CDR2 FQNNGV. This CDR3 is CASSLVLSTEAFF. The CDR3 region has the DNA TGTGCCAGCAGCTTAGTCCTTTCCACTGAAGCTTTCTTT.

This clonotype has a count of ten or more. This chain joins TRBV28 and TRBJ2-2; D uncertain. CDR3 length: 12 amino acids. Germline V gene lookup returns CDR1 MDHEN and CDR2 SYDVKM. Trimming took 3 bases from V and 7 from J, leaving 6 bases between them. CDR3 protein: CASSFGDGELFF. CDR3 sequence (DNA): TGTGCCAGCAGTTTTGGGGACGGGGAGCTGTTTTTT.

This clonotype showed up just a few times. The chain is built from TRBV12-3 or TRBV12-4 and TRBJ2-5; 14 nucleotides agree with TRBD2. J gave up 3 bases and V 6 bases, and 3 bases lay outside the gene matches. This CDR3 has 15 amino acids. CDR3 nucleotides: TGTGCCAGCAGAGAGGGACTAGCGGGGGAAGAGACCCAGTACTTC. Translated: CASREGLAGEETQYF.

The chain employs TRBV7-8 and TRBJ1-2; 9 bases are shared with TRBD1. The V gene end was trimmed by 1 base and the J gene end by 3 bases; junction bases not matched to a gene: 6. Germline V gene lookup returns CDR1 SGHVS and CDR2 FQNEAQ. The CDR3 runs to 16 residues. In DNA, the CDR3 is TGTGCCAGCAGCTTAGGCTGGACAGGGGACGACTATGGCTACACCTTC. Translating it yields CASSLGWTGDDYGYTF.